This is a list of T cell receptor beta chains from one sample in a study of cytomegalovirus exposure and HLA in healthy donors. The protocol was immunoSEQ multiplex PCR, while the TCRdb copy is restricted to in-frame clones and leaves out a portion. The sample gives 95,000 to 150,000 clones, 88% of which show up once; roughly 6.3% is in the top ten. Sequenced material: PBMCs. These receptors all stem from a woman aged 18-35 years in good health and CMV-seropositive. Both conserved end residues are part of each CDR3. The order of the fields is V gene, D gene, clone size, J gene, CDR3 protein, CDR3 DNA. The D gene is left open where the match is weak. Clone size, where shown, is once, few, many, or a class for clones that have expanded.

TRBV27	TRBD2	.	TRBJ2-1	CASSPLRSGSVNEQFF	TGTGCCAGCAGTCCCCTAAGGAGCGGGAGTGTCAATGAGCAGTTCTTC
TRBV6-5	TRBD1	.	TRBJ1-4	CASSYRGLGEKLFF	TGTGCCAGCAGCTACAGGGGCCTCGGGGAAAAACTGTTTTTT
TRBV6-1	.	.	TRBJ1-2	CASSEGGGNYGYTF	TGTGCCAGCAGTGAAGGGGGAGGCAACTATGGCTACACCTTC
TRBV27	TRBD1	.	TRBJ2-7	CASSLTTGGFEQYF	TGTGCCAGCAGTTTAACGACAGGGGGCTTCGAGCAGTACTTC
TRBV30	.	.	TRBJ1-6	CAWSVVTADSPLHF	TGTGCCTGGAGTGTGGTGACAGCCGATTCACCCCTCCACTTT
TRBV5-4	TRBD1	few	TRBJ1-2	CASSSTGAYGYTF	TGTGCCAGCAGCTCGACAGGGGCCTATGGCTACACCTTC
TRBV6-6	.	.	TRBJ1-5	CASSSAGVLNNQPQHF	TGTGCCAGCAGTTCGGCAGGGGTATTGAACAATCAGCCCCAGCATTTT
TRBV27	.	once	TRBJ2-7	CATQLGGGTYEQYF	TGTGCCACCCAGTTGGGGGGGGGCACCTACGAGCAGTACTTC
TRBV5-6	TRBD1	once	TRBJ1-2	CASSLGGNYGYTF	TGTGCCAGCAGCTTAGGGGGCAACTATGGCTACACCTTC
TRBV29-1	.	.	TRBJ2-7	CSVGGGPGTYEQYF	TGCAGCGTTGGAGGTGGGCCGGGAACCTACGAGCAGTACTTC
TRBV19	.	.	TRBJ1-2	CASSIPSEGGAHHGYTF	TGTGCCAGTAGTATTCCATCAGAAGGGGGGGCGCATCATGGCTACACCTTC
TRBV30	.	.	TRBJ1-5	CAWSYSGNQPQHF	TGTGCCTGGAGTTATTCCGGGAACCAGCCCCAGCATTTT
TRBV5-6	.	.	TRBJ2-1	CASSRGGSYNEQFF	TGTGCCAGCAGCCGGGGTGGTTCCTACAATGAGCAGTTCTTC
TRBV27	.	.	TRBJ2-1	CASSLGHLTSEQFF	TGTGCCAGCAGTTTAGGGCACCTGACCAGTGAGCAGTTCTTC
TRBV9	.	.	TRBJ1-5	CASSVGKGGYNQPQHF	TGTGCCAGCAGCGTGGGAAAAGGGGGATACAATCAGCCCCAGCATTTT
TRBV4-3	.	.	TRBJ1-2	CASSPGGNYGYTF	TGCGCCAGCAGCCCCGGGGGGAACTATGGCTACACCTTC
TRBV7-6	.	.	TRBJ1-2	CASSLGPGLNYGYTF	TGTGCCAGCAGCTTAGGGCCAGGGTTAAACTATGGCTACACCTTC
TRBV6-7	.	.	TRBJ2-5	CASSYSETETQYF	TGTGCCAGCAGTTACTCGGAGACAGAGACCCAGTACTTC
TRBV9	.	.	TRBJ2-7	CASSVGAGYAYEQYF	TGTGCCAGCAGCGTAGGGGCAGGGTATGCCTACGAGCAGTACTTC
TRBV15	.	.	TRBJ2-3	CATSRDPGTDTQYF	TGTGCCACCAGCAGAGATCCCGGGACAGATACGCAGTATTTT
TRBV19	.	.	TRBJ1-2	CASSILRQGHYGYTF	TGTGCCAGTAGTATTCTCCGGCAGGGTCACTATGGCTACACCTTC
TRBV9	TRBD2	once	TRBJ2-1	CASSGGRGSSSGVNYNEQFF	TGTGCCAGCAGTGGTGGAAGGGGATCGTCTAGCGGGGTTAACTACAATGAGCAGTTCTTC
TRBV15	.	.	TRBJ1-1	CATSRPMAGVEAFF	TGTGCCACCAGCAGACCAATGGCCGGGGTTGAAGCTTTCTTT
TRBV18	.	.	TRBJ1-2	CASSPLGQGYGYTF	TGTGCCAGCTCACCACTTGGGCAGGGCTATGGCTACACCTTC
TRBV18	.	.	TRBJ1-1	CASSLMNTEAFF	TGTGCCAGCTCACTTATGAACACTGAAGCTTTCTTT
TRBV7-9	.	once	TRBJ2-7	CASSLQTYEQYF	TGTGCCAGCAGCTTGCAGACCTACGAGCAGTACTTC
TRBV6-1	.	once	TRBJ2-7	CASSEVRSYEQYF	TGTGCCAGCAGTGAAGTACGGTCCTACGAGCAGTACTTC
TRBV7-9	.	.	TRBJ1-5	CASSLRESNQPQHF	TGTGCCAGCAGCCTCCGGGAGAGCAATCAGCCCCAGCATTTT
TRBV5-6	.	.	TRBJ2-1	CASSLVTGGAYNEQFF	TGTGCCAGCAGCTTGGTCACAGGGGGGGCCTACAATGAGCAGTTCTTC
TRBV13	TRBD2	.	TRBJ2-5	CASSSGLAGATETQYF	TGTGCCAGCAGTTCCGGGCTAGCGGGGGCCACGGAGACCCAGTACTTC